A single T cell receptor beta chain is shown here with its context. The antigen remains undetermined. This sample was included in a study of cytomegalovirus exposure and HLA in healthy donors. Study-level results: The study had only CMV serostatus as immune exposure information.

This CDR3 is 14 amino acids long. V trimming: 5 bases; J trimming: 6 bases; junction bases outside the gene matches: 8. Germline CDR1 reads SGHRS; CDR2 reads YFSETQ. Vbeta (60) and Jbeta (13) primers were used in the PCR. Libraries were prepared by immunoSEQ multiplex PCR; TCRdb keeps only in-frame clonotypes and omits some of them. The table lists 90,000 to 120,000 clones, roughly 79% of them singletons, with 5.8% in the top ten. Sequencing was performed on PBMCs. This receptor was identified in a man between 60 and 75 years old in good health and CMV-seropositive. The gene calls are TRBV5-1 and TRBJ2-5; 9 bases fit TRBD2. For the CDR3, the DNA is TGCGCCAGCAGTCCAGGGACTAGCAGTCAGACCCAGTACTTC. Its translation: CASSPGTSSQTQYF.